This T cell receptor beta chain is drawn from a study of T cell repertoires in cytomegalovirus infection. In the study overall: Indicated by public TCR beta signatures were CMV infection and matching HLA type.

TCRdb used MiXCR to reprocess the reads, holding one entry per CDR3 protein. This sample carries fewer than 200,000 distinct CDR3 sequences, roughly 14% of them seen once, and the ten largest clones take 25% to 30%. As for this clonotype: One end of the junction varies from germline; a read error may be responsible.

The sample was PBMCs. The clonotype comes from a human donor in good health (CMV status not recorded). Some clones in this sample may be carry-over from other donors' samples.

DNA of the CDR3: TGTGCCGGCAGTAACCTAGCGGGAGGGCCCTATGAGCAGTTCTTC. Translating gives CAGSNLAGGPYEQFF. This chain connects TRBV2 to TRBJ2-1, with 12 bases aligning to TRBD2. Germline CDR1 is SNHLY and CDR2 is FYNNEI. This CDR3 region has 15 residues.